This TCR beta chain was sequenced in a study of technical replicates of blood from a handful of donors. This CDR3 has 17 amino acids. CDR1 and CDR2 from the germline V gene are SEHNR and FQNEAQ (reference sequence). The trim removed 5 bases at V and 0 bases at J, leaving 12 bases unmatched. The table came from immunoSEQ multiplex PCR; TCRdb's copy has only in-frame clones and leaves some out. The sample carries approximately 58,000 clones, about 82% recorded once. This sequence originates from a human donor in good health. Some clones in this sample may be carry-over from other donors' samples. This chain uses TRBV7-9 with TRBJ1-2, with 7 bases lining up with TRBD1. The sample was PBMCs. CDR3 amino acids: CASSAPGTEKANYGYTF. DNA of the CDR3: TGTGCCAGCAGCGCTCCCGGGACAGAGAAAGCTAACTATGGCTACACCTTC.